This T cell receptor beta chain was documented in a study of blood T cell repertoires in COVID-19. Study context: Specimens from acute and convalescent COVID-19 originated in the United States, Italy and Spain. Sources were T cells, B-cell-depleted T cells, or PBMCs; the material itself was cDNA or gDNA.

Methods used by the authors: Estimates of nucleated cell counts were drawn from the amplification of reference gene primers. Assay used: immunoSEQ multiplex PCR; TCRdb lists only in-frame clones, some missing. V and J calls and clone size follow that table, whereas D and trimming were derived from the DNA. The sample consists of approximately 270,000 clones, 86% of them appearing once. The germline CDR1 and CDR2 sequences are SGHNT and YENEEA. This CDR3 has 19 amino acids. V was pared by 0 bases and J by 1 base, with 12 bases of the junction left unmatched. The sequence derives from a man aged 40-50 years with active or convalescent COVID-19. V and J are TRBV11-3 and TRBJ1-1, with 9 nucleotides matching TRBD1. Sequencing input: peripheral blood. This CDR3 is CASSLEAPGQGLENTEAFF. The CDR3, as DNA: TGTGCCAGCAGCTTAGAAGCCCCGGGACAGGGATTGGAGAACACTGAAGCTTTCTTT.